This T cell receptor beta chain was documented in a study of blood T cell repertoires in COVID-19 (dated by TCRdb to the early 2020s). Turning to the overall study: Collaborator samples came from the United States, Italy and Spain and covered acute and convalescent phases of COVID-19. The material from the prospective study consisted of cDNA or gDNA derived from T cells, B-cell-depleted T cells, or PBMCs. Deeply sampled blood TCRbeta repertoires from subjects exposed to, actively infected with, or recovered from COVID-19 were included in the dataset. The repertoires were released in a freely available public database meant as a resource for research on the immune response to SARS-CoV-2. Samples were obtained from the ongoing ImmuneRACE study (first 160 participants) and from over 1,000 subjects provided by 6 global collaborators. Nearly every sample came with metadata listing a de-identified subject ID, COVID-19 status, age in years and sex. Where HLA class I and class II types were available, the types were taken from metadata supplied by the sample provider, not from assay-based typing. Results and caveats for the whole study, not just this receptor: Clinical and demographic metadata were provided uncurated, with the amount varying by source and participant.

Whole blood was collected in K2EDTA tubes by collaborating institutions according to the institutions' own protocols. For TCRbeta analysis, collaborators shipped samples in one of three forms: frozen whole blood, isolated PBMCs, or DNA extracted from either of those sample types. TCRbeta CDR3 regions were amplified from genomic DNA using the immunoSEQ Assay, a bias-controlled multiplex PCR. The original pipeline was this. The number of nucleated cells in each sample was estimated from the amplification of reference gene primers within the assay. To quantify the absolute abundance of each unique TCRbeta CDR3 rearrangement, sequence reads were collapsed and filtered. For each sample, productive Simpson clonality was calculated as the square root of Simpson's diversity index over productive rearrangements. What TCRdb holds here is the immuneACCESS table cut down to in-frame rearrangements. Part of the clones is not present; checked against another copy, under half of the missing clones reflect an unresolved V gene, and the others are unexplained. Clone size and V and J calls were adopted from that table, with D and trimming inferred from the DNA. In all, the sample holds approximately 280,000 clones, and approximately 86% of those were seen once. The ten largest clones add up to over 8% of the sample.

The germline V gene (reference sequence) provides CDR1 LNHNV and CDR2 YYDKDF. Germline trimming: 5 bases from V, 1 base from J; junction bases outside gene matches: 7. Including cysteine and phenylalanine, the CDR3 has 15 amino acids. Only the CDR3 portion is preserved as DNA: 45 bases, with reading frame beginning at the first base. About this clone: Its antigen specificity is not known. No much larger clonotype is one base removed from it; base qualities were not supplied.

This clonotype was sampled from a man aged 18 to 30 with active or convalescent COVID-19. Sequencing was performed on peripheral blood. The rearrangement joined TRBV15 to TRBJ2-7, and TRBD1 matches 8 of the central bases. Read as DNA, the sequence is TGTGCCACCAGCTCGGACAGGGTGATTTCCTACGAGCAGTACTTC. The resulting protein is CATSSDRVISYEQYF.